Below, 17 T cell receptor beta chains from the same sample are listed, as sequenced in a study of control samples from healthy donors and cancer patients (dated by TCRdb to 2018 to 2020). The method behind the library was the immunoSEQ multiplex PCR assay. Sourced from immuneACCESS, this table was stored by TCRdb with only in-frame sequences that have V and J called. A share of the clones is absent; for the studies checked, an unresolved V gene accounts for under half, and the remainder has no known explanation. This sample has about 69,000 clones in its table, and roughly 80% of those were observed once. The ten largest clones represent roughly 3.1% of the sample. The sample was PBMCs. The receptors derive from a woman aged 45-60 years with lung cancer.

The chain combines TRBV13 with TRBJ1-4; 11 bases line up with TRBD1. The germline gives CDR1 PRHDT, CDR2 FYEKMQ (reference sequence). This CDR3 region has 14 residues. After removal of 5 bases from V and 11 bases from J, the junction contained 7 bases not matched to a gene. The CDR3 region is CASSRRTGGVKLFF. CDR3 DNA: TGTGCCAGCAGCCGTCGGACAGGGGGCGTGAAACTGTTTTTT. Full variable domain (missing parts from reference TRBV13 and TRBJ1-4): AAGVIQSPRHLIKEKRETATLKCYPIPRHDTVYWYQQGPGQDPQFLISFYEKMQSDKGSIPDRFSAQQFSDYHSELNMSSLELGDSALYFCASSRRTGGVKLFFGSGTQLSVL.

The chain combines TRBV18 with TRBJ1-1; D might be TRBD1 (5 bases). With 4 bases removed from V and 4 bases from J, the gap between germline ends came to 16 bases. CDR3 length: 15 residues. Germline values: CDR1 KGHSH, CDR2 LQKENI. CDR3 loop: CASSRQGTTGTEAFF. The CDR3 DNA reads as TGTGCCAGCTCACGGCAGGGTACTACAGGCACTGAAGCTTTCTTT. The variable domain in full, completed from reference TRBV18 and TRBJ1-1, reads NAGVMQNPRHLVRRRGQEARLRCSPMKGHSHVYWYRQLPEEGLKFMVYLQKENIIDESGMPKERFSAEFPKEGPSILRIQQVVRGDSAAYFCASSRQGTTGTEAFFGQGTRLTVV.

The CDR3 loop is CASSFQTGTHDSPLHF. The CDR3 bases are TGTGCCAGCAGTTTCCAGACAGGAACCCACGATTCACCCCTCCACTTT. The chain links TRBV28 to TRBJ1-6; a weak D match, TRBD1 (6 bases). The CDR3 sequence is 16 residues long. The V gene's germline CDR1 is MDHEN and CDR2 SYDVKM. V was clipped by 3 bases and J by 8 bases, with 17 bases between them.

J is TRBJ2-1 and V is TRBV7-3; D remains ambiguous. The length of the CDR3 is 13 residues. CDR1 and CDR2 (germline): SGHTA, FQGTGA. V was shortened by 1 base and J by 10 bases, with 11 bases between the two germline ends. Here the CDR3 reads CASSLIQASEQFF. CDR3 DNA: TGTGCCAGCAGCTTAATCCAGGCCTCCGAGCAGTTCTTC.

Here the CDR3 reads CASSLGAGGTETQYF. The CDR3 region has the DNA TGTGCCAGCAGCTTGGGGGCAGGGGGAACAGAGACCCAGTACTTC. The gene calls are TRBV5-4 and TRBJ2-7, with 7 bases lining up with TRBD1. The better agreement between TRBJ2-5 and the DNA end casts doubt on the J call. The CDR3 is 15 amino acids. The germline gives CDR1 SGHNT, CDR2 YYREEE (reference sequence).

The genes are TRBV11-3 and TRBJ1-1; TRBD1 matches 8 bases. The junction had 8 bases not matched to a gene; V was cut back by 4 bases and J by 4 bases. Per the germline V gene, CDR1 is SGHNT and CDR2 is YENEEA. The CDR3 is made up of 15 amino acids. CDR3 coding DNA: TGTGCCAGCAGCTACCGACAGGGGCTCGGCACTGAAGCTTTCTTT. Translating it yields CASSYRQGLGTEAFF.

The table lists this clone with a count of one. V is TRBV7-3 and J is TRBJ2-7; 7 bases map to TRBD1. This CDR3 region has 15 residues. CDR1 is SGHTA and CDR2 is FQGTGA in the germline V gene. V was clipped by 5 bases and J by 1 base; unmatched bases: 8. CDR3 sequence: CASSAGTVESYEQYF. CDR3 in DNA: TGTGCCAGCAGCGCCGGGACAGTAGAATCCTACGAGCAGTACTTC.

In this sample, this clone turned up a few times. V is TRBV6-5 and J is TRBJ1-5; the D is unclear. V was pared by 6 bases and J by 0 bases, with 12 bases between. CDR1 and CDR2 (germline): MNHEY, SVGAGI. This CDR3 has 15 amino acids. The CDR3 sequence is CASSGGGVSNQPQHF. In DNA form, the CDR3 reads TGTGCCAGCAGCGGTGGCGGGGTTAGCAATCAGCCCCAGCATTTT.

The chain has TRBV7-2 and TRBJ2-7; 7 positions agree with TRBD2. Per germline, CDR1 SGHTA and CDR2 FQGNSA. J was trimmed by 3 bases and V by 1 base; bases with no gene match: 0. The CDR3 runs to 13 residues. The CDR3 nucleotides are TGTGCCAGCAGCTTAGGCGGGGGCTACGAGCAGTACTTC. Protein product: CASSLGGGYEQYF.

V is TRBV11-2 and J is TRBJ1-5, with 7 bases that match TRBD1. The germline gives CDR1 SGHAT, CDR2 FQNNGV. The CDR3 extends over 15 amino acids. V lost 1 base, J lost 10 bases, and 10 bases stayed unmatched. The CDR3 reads CASSLGGAGGYPQHF. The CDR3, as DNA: TGTGCCAGCAGCTTAGGGGGGGCAGGGGGTTATCCCCAGCATTTT. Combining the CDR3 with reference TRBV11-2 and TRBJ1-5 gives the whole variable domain EAGVAQSPRYKIIEKRQSVAFWCNPISGHATLYWYQQILGQGPKLLIQFQNNGVVDDSQLPKDRFSAERLKGVDSTLKIQPAKLEDSAVYLCASSLGGAGGYPQHFGDGTRLSIL.

CDR3 bases: TGTGCCAGCATGGCAGGGGTGAACACTGAAGCTTTCTTT. Its protein product is CASMAGVNTEAFF. This chain connects TRBV2 to TRBJ1-1, with D perhaps matching TRBD1 (6 bases). This CDR3 has 13 amino acids. Germline values: CDR1 SNHLY, CDR2 FYNNEI. Trimming removed 7 bases at V and 0 bases at J, with 9 bases between.

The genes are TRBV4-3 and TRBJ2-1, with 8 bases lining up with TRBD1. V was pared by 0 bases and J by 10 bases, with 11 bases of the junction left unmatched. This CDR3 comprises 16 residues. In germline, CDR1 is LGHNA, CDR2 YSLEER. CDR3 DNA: TGCGCCAGCAGCCAAGATACCCGGACAGGGTGGAGGGAGCAGTTCTTC. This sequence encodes CASSQDTRTGWREQFF.

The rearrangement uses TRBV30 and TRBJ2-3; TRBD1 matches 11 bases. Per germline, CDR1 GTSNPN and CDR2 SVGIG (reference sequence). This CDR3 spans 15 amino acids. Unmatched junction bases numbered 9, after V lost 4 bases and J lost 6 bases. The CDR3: CAWNKGRTGGDTQYF. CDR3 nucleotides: TGTGCCTGGAACAAAGGGAGGACAGGGGGCGATACGCAGTATTTT.

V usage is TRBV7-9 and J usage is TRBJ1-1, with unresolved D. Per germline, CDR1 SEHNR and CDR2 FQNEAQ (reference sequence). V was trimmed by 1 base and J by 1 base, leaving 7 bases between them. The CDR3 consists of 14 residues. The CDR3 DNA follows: TGTGCCAGCAGCTTAGAGCGGGGGAACACTGAAGCTTTCTTT. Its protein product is CASSLERGNTEAFF. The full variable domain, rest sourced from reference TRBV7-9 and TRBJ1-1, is DTGVSQNPRHKITKRGQNVTFRCDPISEHNRLYWYRQTLGQGPEFLTYFQNEAQLEKSRLLSDRFSAERPKGSFSTLEIQRTEQGDSAMYLCASSLERGNTEAFFGQGTRLTVV.

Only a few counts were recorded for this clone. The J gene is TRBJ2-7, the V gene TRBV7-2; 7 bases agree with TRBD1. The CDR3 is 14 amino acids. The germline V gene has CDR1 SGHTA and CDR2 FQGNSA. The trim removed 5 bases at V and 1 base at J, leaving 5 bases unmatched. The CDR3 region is CASSHGTASYEQYF. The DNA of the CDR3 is TGTGCCAGCAGCCACGGGACAGCTTCCTACGAGCAGTACTTC.

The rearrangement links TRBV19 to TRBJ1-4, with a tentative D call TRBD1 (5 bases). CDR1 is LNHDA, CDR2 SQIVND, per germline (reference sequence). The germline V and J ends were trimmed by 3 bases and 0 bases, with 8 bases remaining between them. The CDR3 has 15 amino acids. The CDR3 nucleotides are TGTGCCAGTAGTATCCCCAGGGCAACTAATGAAAAACTGTTTTTT. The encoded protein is CASSIPRATNEKLFF.

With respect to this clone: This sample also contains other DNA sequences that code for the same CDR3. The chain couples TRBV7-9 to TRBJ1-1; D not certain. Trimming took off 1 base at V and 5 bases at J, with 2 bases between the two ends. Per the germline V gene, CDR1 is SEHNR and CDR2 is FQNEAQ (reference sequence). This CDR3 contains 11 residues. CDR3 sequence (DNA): TGTGCCAGCAGCTTAGTGACTGAAGCTTTCTTT. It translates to CASSLVTEAFF. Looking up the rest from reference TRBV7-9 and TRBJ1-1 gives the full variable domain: DTGVSQNPRHKITKRGQNVTFRCDPISEHNRLYWYRQTLGQGPEFLTYFQNEAQLEKSRLLSDRFSAERPKGSFSTLEIQRTEQGDSAMYLCASSLVTEAFFGQGTRLTVV.